The 26 T cell receptor beta chains given below trace back to one sample, sequenced in a study of response to subunit inactivated influenza vaccine. TCRdb re-derived calls from the RT-PCR reads in MiXCR, one entry per CDR3 protein. The profile shows 650,000 to 700,000 distinct CDR3 sequences, around 14% of them singletons. The starting material was PBMCs from blood, obtained approximately 12 days after vaccination. The receptors shown here come from a man aged 50-60 years who received an inactivated influenza vaccine.

The chain is built from TRBV7-2 and TRBJ1-6, with a possible D match to TRBD1 (6 bases). The germline V gene encodes CDR1 SGHTA and CDR2 FQGNSA. V shed 5 bases and J shed 0 bases, with 11 bases lying between them. The CDR3 loop spans 16 amino acids. The CDR3 sequence is CASSVGGSSYNSPLHF. CDR3 coding DNA: TGTGCCAGCAGCGTAGGGGGTAGCTCCTATAATTCACCCCTCCACTTT.

CDR3 sequence (DNA): TGTGCCAGCAGCTTAGCGATACTGGGGGGGCACACTGAAGCTTTCTTT. Amino acid sequence: CASSLAILGGHTEAFF. The chain joins TRBV7-2 to TRBJ1-1; possibly TRBD1 for D (6 bases). This CDR3 is 16 amino acids long. Germline loops: CDR1 SGHTA, CDR2 FQGNSA. Deletions cut 0 bases from V and 3 bases from J, with 14 bases between. Together with reference TRBV7-2 and TRBJ1-1, the CDR3 gives the full variable domain: GAGVSQSPSNKVTEKGKDVELRCDPISGHTALYWYRQSLGQGLEFLIYFQGNSAPDKSGLPSDRFSAERTGGSVSTLTIQRTQQEDSAVYLCASSLAILGGHTEAFFGQGTRLTVV.

This clonotype was picked up a small number of times. The chain is built from TRBV7-8 and TRBJ2-7; D not certain. Trimming took 4 bases from V and 6 from J, leaving 16 bases between them. CDR3 length equals 14 residues. Per germline, CDR1 SGHVS and CDR2 FQNEAQ. The CDR3 nucleotides read TGTGCCAGCAGCTCACCAAAGTCCTCCCGCGAGCAGTACTTC. Residues: CASSSPKSSREQYF.

This clonotype was observed a handful of times. The V and J genes are TRBV7-9 and TRBJ2-3; TRBD2 matches at 11 bases. The CDR3 extends over 15 amino acids. Germline loops: CDR1 SEHNR, CDR2 FQNEAQ (reference sequence). V shed 3 bases and J 3 bases; nucleotides not matched to a gene: 2. The CDR3 DNA reads as TGTGCCAGCAGCTTTAGCGGGGGGGAAACAGATACGCAGTATTTT. Protein product: CASSFSGGETDTQYF.

J is TRBJ2-1 and V is TRBV29-1; 8 nucleotides line up with TRBD1. This CDR3 spans 13 amino acids. The germline gives CDR1 SQVTM, CDR2 ANQGSEA. J was trimmed by 1 base and V by 7 bases; bases with no gene match: 3. Written as DNA, the CDR3 is TGCAGCGGGACAGGGAATTCCTACAATGAGCAGTTCTTC. Encoded protein: CSGTGNSYNEQFF.

Only a few counts were recorded for this clonotype. The rearrangement joins TRBV6-2 or TRBV6-3 to TRBJ1-2, with D hard to call. CDR3 size: 17 residues. In germline, CDR1 is MNHEY, CDR2 SVGEGT. Trimming pared 0 bases from V and 4 bases from J, leaving 18 bases between. This CDR3 reads CASSYSRGGPAPYGYTF. The CDR3, as DNA: TGTGCCAGCAGTTACTCGAGAGGCGGACCAGCCCCCTATGGCTACACCTTC.

The chain is built from TRBV24-1 and TRBJ2-1; 10 nucleotides line up with TRBD1. The CDR3 length is 18 residues. The V segment lost 8 bases and the J segment 7 bases; nucleotides outside the gene matches: 19. CDR1 is KGHDR and CDR2 is SFDVKD in the germline V gene. The CDR3 region is CATTQEFPGTGVVNEQFF. The CDR3 DNA reads TGTGCCACCACCCAAGAATTCCCCGGGACAGGGGTGGTTAATGAGCAGTTCTTC.

The table lists this clonotype with a few counts. The chain is built from TRBV18 and TRBJ1-1; 7 bases are shared with TRBD1. Germline V CDR1 and CDR2: KGHSH, LQKENI. The CDR3 consists of 14 residues. V lost 6 bases to trimming and J lost 5 bases; unmatched junction nucleotides: 9. The CDR3 loop is CASSARTGGTEAFF. CDR3 nucleotides: TGTGCCAGCTCGGCAAGGACAGGTGGGACTGAAGCTTTCTTT.

This clonotype appeared a few times. This chain joins TRBV2 and TRBJ2-5; 13 bases agree with TRBD2. Trimming removed 6 bases from V and 3 bases from J; junction bases left unmatched: 13. The CDR3 runs to 18 residues. Germline V CDR1 and CDR2: SNHLY, FYNNEI. CDR3 nucleotide sequence: TGTGCCAGCAGCGGGACTAGCGGGAACCATATACTGAAAGAGACCCAGTACTTC. Its protein product is CASSGTSGNHILKETQYF.

This clonotype was seen more than once but under ten times. This chain uses TRBV10-3 with TRBJ2-1; the match to TRBD2 covers 7 bases. The CDR3 has 13 amino acids. CDR1 is ENHRY, CDR2 SYGVKD, per germline. Losses at the gene ends were 8 bases for V and 6 bases for J; bases not matched to a gene: 7. The chain's CDR3 is CAISAGFGNEQFF. The CDR3 nucleotides are TGTGCCATCTCAGCGGGATTCGGCAATGAGCAGTTCTTC.

This clonotype occurred a few times. The genes are TRBV20-1 and TRBJ1-5, with D maybe TRBD1 (6 bases). Trimming shortened V by 5 bases and J by 5 bases, and 13 bases separated the two germline ends. Germline V gives CDR1 DFQATT, CDR2 SNEGSKA (reference sequence). This CDR3 is built from 13 residues. CDR3 bases: TGCAGTGCTGGGAGACAGGCTGATCAGCCCCAGCATTTT. Translation: CSAGRQADQPQHF.

In this sample, this clonotype turned up a few times. The rearrangement joins TRBV4-2 to TRBJ2-3; 11 bases fit TRBD1. V trimming: 4 bases; J trimming: 3 bases; junction bases outside the gene matches: 15. CDR1 is LGHNA, CDR2 YNFKEQ, per germline. The CDR3 consists of 19 residues. The CDR3 loop reads CASSPSVPWDRGVTDTQYF. CDR3 coding DNA: TGTGCCAGCAGCCCCAGTGTCCCATGGGACAGGGGGGTAACAGATACGCAGTATTTT.

CDR3 DNA sequence: TGTGCCAGCAGTGAACTCCCAAGGGGAGAAGCTTTCTTT. This encodes CASSELPRGEAFF. This sequence joins TRBV6-1 and TRBJ1-1; possibly TRBD1 for D (5 bases). With 2 bases removed from V and 8 bases from J, the gap between germline ends came to 12 bases. The CDR3 consists of 13 residues. Germline values: CDR1 MNHNS, CDR2 SASEGT.

This clonotype has just a few counts. This chain joins TRBV7-8 and TRBJ1-4; possibly TRBD1 for D (5 bases). Germline V gives CDR1 SGHVS, CDR2 FQNEAQ. There are 18 residues in the CDR3. V was shortened by 3 bases and J by 8 bases, with 25 bases between the two germline ends. Here the CDR3 reads CASSFQHQGAGRREKLFF. The CDR3 region has the DNA TGTGCCAGCAGCTTCCAGCATCAGGGTGCAGGGAGGAGGGAAAAACTGTTTTTT.

This clonotype has a handful of counts. This rearrangement joins TRBV5-1 to TRBJ1-6; D not certain. This CDR3 is 14 amino acids long. V was pared by 4 bases and J by 8 bases, with 13 bases between. Germline values: CDR1 SGHRS, CDR2 YFSETQ. The CDR3 is CASSPSGPDSPLHF. The CDR3 region has the DNA TGCGCCAGCAGCCCCTCGGGCCCGGATTCACCCCTCCACTTT.

The chain combines TRBV5-1 with TRBJ1-1; D not resolved. This CDR3 has 15 amino acids. CDR1 SGHRS and CDR2 YFSETQ come from the germline V gene. V was trimmed by 0 bases and J by 3 bases, leaving 12 bases between them. CDR3 protein: CASSLGTRWDTEAFF. CDR3 DNA sequence: TGCGCCAGCAGCTTGGGGACCAGGTGGGACACTGAAGCTTTCTTT.

This clonotype was observed a few times. This chain links TRBV5-8 with TRBJ2-1; D may correspond to TRBD1 or TRBD2 (5 bases each). This CDR3 has 20 amino acids. The V gene lost 5 bases and the J gene lost 5 bases, with 32 bases spanning the gap. Germline-derived CDR1 and CDR2 are SGHTS and YDEGEE. DNA for the CDR3: TGTGCCAGCAGTTTGCGACTTATGCGACAGACCATAGCGACGCACAATGAGCAGTTCTTC. It codes for CASSLRLMRQTIATHNEQFF.

J is TRBJ2-7 and V is TRBV2, with D tentatively TRBD1 or TRBD2 (5 bases each). V gave up 6 bases and J gave up 0 bases, with 9 bases separating them. The length of the CDR3 is 13 residues. Per germline, CDR1 SNHLY and CDR2 FYNNEI. Here the CDR3 reads CASRPGTSYEQYF. CDR3 coding DNA: TGTGCCAGCAGGCCTGGGACCTCCTACGAGCAGTACTTC.

With respect to this clonotype: One end of the junction fails to match germline, which may point to a read error. The chain couples TRBV5-6 to TRBJ2-3, with no clear D. Per germline, CDR1 SGHDT and CDR2 YYEEEE. The CDR3 is made up of 14 amino acids. The CDR3 loop is CASSFIVSTDTQFF. As DNA, the CDR3 is TGTGCCAGCAGCTTTATAGTCAGCACAGATACGCAGTTTTTT.

The chain employs TRBV5-4 and TRBJ1-2, with a tentative D call TRBD1 (6 bases). Germline V gives CDR1 SGHNT, CDR2 YYREEE (reference sequence). The V and J ends lost 1 base and 4 bases respectively, with 11 bases between them. The CDR3 is 14 residues long. CDR3 residues: CASSLKGVGYGYTF. CDR3 nucleotide sequence: TGTGCCAGCAGCTTGAAGGGGGTAGGCTATGGCTACACCTTC.

The chain joins TRBV12-3 or TRBV12-4 to TRBJ2-1, with D possibly matching TRBD1 (7 bases). CDR3 size: 16 residues. Trimming left V 3 bases short and J 6 bases short, with 18 bases between. The CDR3: CASSLGRGAGFNEQFF. DNA of the CDR3: TGTGCCAGCAGTTTGGGCAGGGGGGCGGGGTTCAATGAGCAGTTCTTC.

The table lists this clonotype with a few counts. This CDR3 is CASRNGGTNQPQHF. CDR3 DNA sequence: TGTGCCAGCAGAAACGGGGGTACCAATCAGCCCCAGCATTTT. The V gene is TRBV6-2 or TRBV6-3, the J gene TRBJ1-5; D is perhaps TRBD1 (5 bases). The V gene lost 6 bases and the J gene lost 3 bases, with 12 bases spanning the gap. Germline values: CDR1 MNHEY, CDR2 SVGEGT. This CDR3 contains 14 residues.

The chain links TRBV7-9 to TRBJ2-2; D is tentatively TRBD1 or TRBD2 (5 bases each). CDR1 is SEHNR and CDR2 is FQNEAQ in the germline V gene (reference sequence). The CDR3 covers 15 residues. Trimming took 5 bases from V and 6 from J, leaving 16 bases between them. CDR3 residues: CASSIGTVSPGELFF. For the CDR3, the DNA is TGTGCCAGCAGCATCGGGACGGTCAGTCCCGGGGAGCTGTTTTTT.

This clonotype was seen repeatedly, ten times or more. The V call is TRBV29-1, the J call TRBJ2-4; D may be TRBD2 (5 bases). Deletions cut 3 bases from V and 7 bases from J, with 10 bases between. The CDR3 is 12 residues long. Per the germline V gene, CDR1 is SQVTM and CDR2 is ANQGSEA. The CDR3 DNA is TGCAGCGTTGACGGAGGAGAGAACATTCAGTACTTC. Protein product: CSVDGGENIQYF.

A few counts support this clonotype. The chain links TRBV28 to TRBJ2-4, with unresolved D. Between the trimmed V and J ends, which lost 2 bases and 6 bases, there was a span of 5 bases. Per the germline V gene, CDR1 is MDHEN and CDR2 is SYDVKM. The CDR3 length is 12 residues. Here the CDR3 reads CASSLLANIQYF. CDR3 nucleotide sequence: TGTGCCAGCAGTTTACTTGCAAACATTCAGTACTTC.

The chain combines TRBV7-9 with TRBJ2-2; D call uncertain. The CDR3 contains 14 residues. V was trimmed by 7 bases and J by 4 bases, leaving 13 bases between them. Germline loops: CDR1 SEHNR, CDR2 FQNEAQ (reference sequence). CDR3 DNA sequence: TGTGCCAGCAAAACCTCGCCGGGCACCGGGGAGCTGTTTTTT. Its translation: CASKTSPGTGELFF.